This TCR beta chain is drawn from a study of blood T cells in healthy people across ages. The sample holds many counts of this clonotype. CDR1 and CDR2 (germline): LGHNA, YNFKEQ. J gave up 10 bases and V 0 bases, and 6 bases lay outside the gene matches. This CDR3 has 15 residues. Per sample, a minimum of 6 million PBMCs were isolated. A second PCR, run for about 7 to 11 cycles, used a sample-barcoded 5' primer plus a J-beta primer mix. TCRdb ran MiXCR on the 5' RACE reads and lists one entry per CDR3 protein. Of 1.6 million or so distinct CDR3 sequences listed, about 31% were seen once; the top ten hold approximately 10%.

What was sequenced was blood. This chain links TRBV4-2 with TRBJ2-1; 10 bases are a match to TRBD2. This receptor was identified in a woman aged 25 to 45 in good health. CDR3 loop: CASSQDKLAGNEQFF. The CDR3 bases are TGTGCCAGCAGCCAAGATAAACTAGCGGGAAACGAGCAGTTCTTC.